The 10 T cell receptor beta chains given below trace back to one sample, sequenced in a study of T cell responses to AZD1222 COVID-19 vaccine. TCRdb's copy holds only in-frame clones and misses some; the assay was immunoSEQ multiplex PCR. This table has just over 150,000 clones, around nine tenths appearing once. The sample here was peripheral blood, taken after recovery from COVID-19. Every receptor here comes from an adult who had recovered from COVID-19.

CDR3 sequence reads: CASSARDRGLEQYF. As DNA, the CDR3 is TGTGCCAGCAGCGCCCGGGACAGGGGACTCGAGCAGTACTTC. The rearrangement links TRBV9 to TRBJ2-7, with 10 positions matching TRBD1. The CDR3 sequence is 14 residues long. CDR1 is SGDLS, CDR2 YYNGEE, per germline. V dropped 3 bases and J dropped 6; count of bases not matched to a gene: 6.

This clone was counted only a few times. The chain has TRBV19 and TRBJ2-7; D might be TRBD1 (5 bases). Trimming shortened V by 5 bases and J by 2 bases, and 16 bases separated the two germline ends. Germline assignment: CDR1 LNHDA and CDR2 SQIVND (reference sequence). There are 15 residues in the CDR3. The CDR3 is CASSPQGRSAYEQYF. The CDR3 DNA is TGTGCCAGTAGTCCCCAGGGAAGGAGTGCCTACGAGCAGTACTTC.

The chain joins TRBV5-6 to TRBJ2-7; 7 bases fit TRBD2. Germline V gene sequence: CDR1 SGHDT, CDR2 YYEEEE. This CDR3 region has 15 residues. The V gene end was trimmed by 2 bases and the J gene end by 2 bases; junction bases not matched to a gene: 7. The DNA for the CDR3 is TGTGCCAGCAGCTTTACCAACAGCGGGACCTACGAGCAGTACTTC. Amino acid sequence: CASSFTNSGTYEQYF.

The V call is TRBV7-2, the J call TRBJ2-5, with 7 positions matching TRBD2. V trimming: 5 bases; J trimming: 4 bases; junction bases outside the gene matches: 10. Germline values: CDR1 SGHTA, CDR2 FQGNSA. There are 15 residues in the CDR3. In nucleotides, the CDR3 is TGTGCCAGCAGCGTCCAGGCTAGCGGCAGAGAGACCCAGTACTTC. It codes for CASSVQASGRETQYF.

V and J are TRBV9 and TRBJ2-2; D may be TRBD1 (6 bases). This CDR3 spans 14 amino acids. Germline V gene lookup returns CDR1 SGDLS and CDR2 YYNGEE. V gave up 2 bases and J gave up 7 bases, with 12 bases separating them. The CDR3 DNA is TGTGCCAGCAGCGTTGAACCAGGGGACGGGGAGCTGTTTTTT. Encoded protein: CASSVEPGDGELFF.

This clone was detected a few times. The chain combines TRBV14 with TRBJ2-1, with D possibly matching TRBD2 (6 bases). In germline, CDR1 is SGHDN, CDR2 FVKESK. Deletions cut 4 bases from V and 9 bases from J, with 28 bases between. The length of the CDR3 is 18 residues. The CDR3 is CASSRFGVRTTLGAEQFF. CDR3 nucleotide sequence: TGTGCCAGCAGCCGTTTTGGTGTTAGGACTACCCTCGGGGCTGAGCAGTTCTTC. The variable domain in full, completed from reference TRBV14 and TRBJ2-1, reads EAGVTQFPSHSVIEKGQTVTLRCDPISGHDNLYWYRRVMGKEIKFLLHFVKESKQDESGMPNNRFLAERTGGTYSTLKVQPAELEDSGVYFCASSRFGVRTTLGAEQFFGPGTRLTVL.

This clone was seen a single time. The rearrangement joins TRBV27 to TRBJ1-1, with a possible D match to TRBD1 (5 bases). V lost 6 bases and J 5 bases, leaving 13 bases between the germline ends. The CDR3 is made up of 13 amino acids. Germline V gene lookup returns CDR1 MNHEY and CDR2 SMNVEV (reference sequence). The CDR3 sequence is CASSPTRGTEAFF. CDR3 nucleotides: TGTGCCAGCAGCCCCACGCGGGGGACTGAAGCTTTCTTT.

The V and J genes are TRBV3-1 (or the pseudogene TRBV3-2) and TRBJ2-5; D call uncertain. V dropped 4 bases and J dropped 5 bases, with 11 bases sitting between them. The germline V gene has CDR1 LGHDT and CDR2 YNNKEL (reference sequence). The CDR3 sequence is 13 residues long. CDR3 amino acids: CASSPAILETQYF. The CDR3 DNA reads TGTGCCAGCAGCCCGGCAATATTGGAGACCCAGTACTTC.

In DNA form, the CDR3 reads TGTGCCAGCAGCTTGGTGACTCCTGGGGCCAACGTCCTGACTTTC. As protein: CASSLVTPGANVLTF. The chain has TRBV5-8 and TRBJ2-6; no clear D gene. CDR3 length: 15 residues. V lost 0 bases and J 2 bases, leaving 6 bases between the germline ends. Germline CDR1 and CDR2: SGHTS and YDEGEE.

V and J are TRBV6-5 and TRBJ2-2, with TRBD1 as a possible D gene (5 bases). Looked up from germline, CDR1 is MNHEY and CDR2 is SVGAGI. The V end was cut by 7 bases, the J end by 6 bases, with 12 bases between. The CDR3 covers 13 residues. For the CDR3, the DNA is TGTGCCAGCACTACAGGCCTCCCCGGGGAGCTGTTTTTT. Its translation is CASTTGLPGELFF.